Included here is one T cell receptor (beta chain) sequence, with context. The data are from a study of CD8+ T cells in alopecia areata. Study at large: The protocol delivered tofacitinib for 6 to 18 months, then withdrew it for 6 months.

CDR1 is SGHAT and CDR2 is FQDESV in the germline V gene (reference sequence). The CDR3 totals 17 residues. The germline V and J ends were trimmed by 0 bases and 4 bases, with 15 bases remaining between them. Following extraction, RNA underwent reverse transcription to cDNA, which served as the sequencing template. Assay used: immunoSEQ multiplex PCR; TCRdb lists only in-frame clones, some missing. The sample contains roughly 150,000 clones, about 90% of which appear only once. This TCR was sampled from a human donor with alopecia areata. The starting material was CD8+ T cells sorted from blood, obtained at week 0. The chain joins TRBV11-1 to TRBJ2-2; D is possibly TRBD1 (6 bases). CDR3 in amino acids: CASSLAQLTGFTGELFF. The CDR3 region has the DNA TGTGCCAGCAGCTTAGCGCAATTAACAGGGTTCACCGGGGAGCTGTTTTTT.